Shown below are 23 T cell receptor beta chains from a single sample sequenced in a study of cytomegalovirus exposure and HLA in healthy donors. TCRdb keeps only in-frame clones here, not all; method: immunoSEQ multiplex PCR. The data contain approximately 160,000 clones, roughly 83% of them singletons. The sequencing input was PBMCs. The receptors were sampled from a man between 25 and 39 years old in good health and CMV-seropositive.

The CDR3 DNA reads TGTGCCAGCAGTGACACCGCAGGGGGTCGAGACGAGCAGTACTTC. Amino acids: CASSDTAGGRDEQYF. This chain connects TRBV6-1 to TRBJ2-7; 7 bases map to TRBD1. Per germline, CDR1 MNHNS and CDR2 SASEGT. V shed 3 bases, J shed 5 bases, and the junction held 10 bases outside the gene matches. The CDR3 has 15 amino acids.

The chain uses TRBV9 and TRBJ2-7; maybe TRBD2 (6 bases). V was shortened by 0 bases and J by 4 bases, with 11 bases between the two germline ends. In germline, CDR1 is SGDLS, CDR2 YYNGEE. The CDR3 is 14 amino acids. This CDR3 reads CASSVGGEIYEQYF. CDR3 nucleotide sequence: TGTGCCAGCAGCGTAGGGGGGGAGATATACGAGCAGTACTTC.

The rearrangement joins TRBV7-2 to TRBJ2-1; 14 bases agree with TRBD2. The CDR3 is 16 residues long. Germline-derived CDR1 and CDR2 are SGHTA and FQGNSA. The junction had 7 bases not matched to a gene; V was cut back by 4 bases and J by 8 bases. Here the CDR3 DNA reads TGTGCCAGCAGCTCCGGGACTAGCGGGAGTAGGGATGAGCAGTTCTTC. It yields the protein CASSSGTSGSRDEQFF.

This chain uses TRBV6-1 with TRBJ1-5, with D uncertain. Germline V gene data show CDR1 as MNHNS and CDR2 as SASEGT. V was pared by 1 base and J by 11 bases, with 12 bases between. CDR3 length: 13 amino acids. The DNA of the CDR3 is TGTGCCAGCAGTGAAGGACCGGAGGTGGCCCAGCATTTT. Encoded protein: CASSEGPEVAQHF.

The chain recombines TRBV4-2 with TRBJ2-3; TRBD2 agrees at 12 bases. Germline values: CDR1 LGHNA, CDR2 YNFKEQ. This CDR3 has 18 residues. V lost 0 bases and J lost 4; bases outside the gene matches: 8. CDR3 residues: CASSQDTSGRLGADTQYF. The CDR3 bases are TGTGCCAGCAGCCAAGATACTAGCGGGAGGTTGGGAGCAGATACGCAGTATTTT.

The chain couples TRBV6-5 to TRBJ2-7, with 7 positions matching TRBD1. V was pared by 4 bases and J by 3 bases, with 12 bases of the junction left unmatched. CDR3 length equals 16 residues. Per the germline V gene, CDR1 is MNHEY and CDR2 is SVGAGI. This chain's CDR3 is CASSLTSGQIFYEQYF. The CDR3 coding sequence is TGTGCCAGCAGTTTAACCTCGGGACAGATTTTCTACGAGCAGTACTTC.

This chain connects TRBV2 to TRBJ1-6; TRBD1 matches 7 bases. Looked up from germline, CDR1 is SNHLY and CDR2 is FYNNEI. The CDR3 is made up of 20 amino acids. The junction had 27 bases not matched to a gene; V was cut back by 4 bases and J by 12 bases. CDR3 protein: CASSAEGYRTGGRLIGPLHF. In DNA form, the CDR3 reads TGTGCCAGCAGTGCAGAAGGTTATCGGACAGGCGGGCGACTTATAGGACCCCTCCACTTT.

CDR3: CASSPRVGTGDLYSNQPQHF. In nucleotides, the CDR3 is TGTGCCAGCTCACCGAGGGTCGGGACAGGGGACCTCTATAGCAATCAGCCCCAGCATTTT. This chain uses TRBV18 with TRBJ1-5, with TRBD1 matching over 10 bases. Trimming cost V 3 bases and J 0 bases; bases outside gene matches: 14. The CDR3 sequence is 20 residues long. Germline CDR1 and CDR2: KGHSH and LQKENI.

This clone was seen a few times. The rearrangement links TRBV4-2 to TRBJ2-5, with D possibly matching TRBD2 (6 bases). In germline, CDR1 is LGHNA, CDR2 YNFKEQ. The CDR3 has 15 amino acids. V dropped 0 bases and J dropped 5 bases, with 13 bases sitting between them. The CDR3 protein is CASSQDLGGGETQYF. Here the CDR3 DNA reads TGTGCCAGCAGCCAAGATTTAGGTGGAGGGGAGACCCAGTACTTC.

The chain uses TRBV19 and TRBJ2-2, with TRBD1 matching 10 bases. This CDR3 spans 15 amino acids. Germline V gives CDR1 LNHDA, CDR2 SQIVND (reference sequence). With V trimmed by 3 bases and J by 11 bases, 9 bases remained unmatched. The chain's CDR3 is CASSIRDRGLPELFF. DNA of the CDR3: TGTGCCAGTAGTATTAGGGACAGGGGTCTTCCAGAGCTGTTTTTT.

This chain joins TRBV4-1 and TRBJ1-4; TRBD1 aligns across 9 bases. Trimming at V came to 1 base and at J to 8 bases, leaving 5 bases not matched to a gene. Germline CDR1 is MGHRA and CDR2 is YSYEKL. The CDR3 covers 15 residues. Here the CDR3 reads CASSQANRGREKLFF. CDR3 in DNA: TGCGCCAGCAGCCAAGCGAACAGGGGGCGAGAAAAACTGTTTTTT.

The chain combines TRBV7-9 with TRBJ1-2; D remains unclear. Germline V lookup: CDR1 SEHNR, CDR2 FQNEAQ (reference sequence). The CDR3 is 14 amino acids. V shed 1 base and J shed 9 bases, with 15 bases lying between them. The CDR3 nucleotides are TGTGCCAGCAGCTTAGGGGGAGTAGAGTTCAGCTACACCTTC. Amino acid sequence: CASSLGGVEFSYTF.

The chain has TRBV4-1 and TRBJ1-2; D call uncertain. The CDR3 spans 14 residues. Trimming removed 0 bases at V and 8 bases at J, with 13 bases between. Germline lookup yields CDR1 MGHRA and CDR2 YSYEKL. For the CDR3, the DNA is TGCGCCAGCAGCCAAGATTCGGGGATAAGGGGCTACACCTTC. Its translation: CASSQDSGIRGYTF.

This chain uses TRBV5-8 with TRBJ1-1; a possible D gene is TRBD1 (5 bases). Trimming removed 4 bases from V and 4 bases from J, with 11 bases in between. CDR1 is SGHTS and CDR2 is YDEGEE in the germline V gene. This CDR3 comprises 13 residues. The CDR3 spells CASSKGQVTEAFF. DNA of the CDR3: TGTGCCAGCAGCAAGGGGCAGGTCACTGAAGCTTTCTTT.

The chain links TRBV9 to TRBJ1-6; the match to TRBD1 covers 9 bases. Trimming took 4 bases from V and 9 from J; bases not matched to a gene: 11. This CDR3 has 16 residues. In germline, CDR1 is SGDLS, CDR2 YYNGEE. CDR3 bases: TGTGCCAGCAGCAACACCCTACAGGGGGCAAGTTCACCCCTCCACTTT. Protein product: CASSNTLQGASSPLHF.

V and J are TRBV29-1 and TRBJ2-2; TRBD2 matches 7 bases. The CDR3 loop spans 16 amino acids. CDR1 SQVTM and CDR2 ANQGSEA come from the germline V gene. V was clipped by 2 bases and J by 4 bases; unmatched bases: 10. CDR3 sequence (DNA): TGCAGCGTTGAAAGGAGCGGGGCGAGGGGCACCGGGGAGCTGTTTTTT. It translates to CSVERSGARGTGELFF.

The V call is TRBV6-1, the J call TRBJ2-5, with D possibly matching TRBD2 (6 bases). The V gene lost 4 bases and the J gene lost 4 bases, with 19 bases spanning the gap. The CDR3 totals 16 residues. Germline loops: CDR1 MNHNS, CDR2 SASEGT. The CDR3, as DNA: TGTGCCAGCAGTGTCTCCAGCGGGCGAGGGTCAGAGACCCAGTACTTC. Its protein is CASSVSSGRGSETQYF.

This chain's CDR3 is CASSASGRRGEQYF. The CDR3 coding sequence is TGTGCCAGCAGCGCTAGCGGGAGACGAGGAGAGCAGTACTTC. J is TRBJ2-7 and V is TRBV9; 10 bases match TRBD2. The length of the CDR3 is 14 residues. V was clipped by 3 bases and J by 7 bases; unmatched bases: 7. CDR1 is SGDLS, CDR2 YYNGEE, per germline.

This clone was seen more than once but under ten times. Other nucleotide sequences from this sample produce the same CDR3. The gene calls are TRBV27 and TRBJ2-2; no clear D gene. The CDR3 covers 12 residues. Per germline, CDR1 MNHEY and CDR2 SMNVEV (reference sequence). Trimming cost V 4 bases and J 3 bases, with 3 bases left between them. In DNA form, the CDR3 reads TGTGCCAGCAGTTCATACACCGGGGAGCTGTTTTTT. As protein: CASSSYTGELFF.

The rearrangement joins TRBV9 to TRBJ2-7; TRBD1 aligns across 8 bases. Looked up from germline, CDR1 is SGDLS and CDR2 is YYNGEE. There are 15 residues in the CDR3. V was pared by 1 base and J by 3 bases, with 6 bases of the junction left unmatched. CDR3: CASSVNEGTGYEQYF. In nucleotides, the CDR3 is TGTGCCAGCAGCGTAAATGAAGGGACAGGCTACGAGCAGTACTTC.

The gene calls are TRBV27 and TRBJ2-2; TRBD1 agrees at 8 bases. Germline loops: CDR1 MNHEY, CDR2 SMNVEV (reference sequence). The CDR3 contains 16 residues. V shed 1 base and J 7 bases; nucleotides not matched to a gene: 8. The CDR3 loop reads CASSLLGQGANGELFF. The CDR3 DNA follows: TGTGCCAGCAGTTTATTGGGGCAGGGGGCTAACGGGGAGCTGTTTTTT.

The chain links TRBV6-5 to TRBJ1-2, with 8 bases fitting TRBD1. CDR3 length: 13 residues. V lost 6 bases, J lost 4 bases, and 4 bases stayed unmatched. Germline V CDR1 and CDR2: MNHEY, SVGAGI. The DNA for the CDR3 is TGTGCCAGCAGCCAAGGGACAGGCTATGGCTACACCTTC. Its translation: CASSQGTGYGYTF.

For this clone: An end of the junction does not agree with germline; a read error may underlie this. The genes are TRBV5-1 and TRBJ2-4; TRBD1 aligns across 7 bases. The CDR3 spans 13 residues. Germline loops: CDR1 SGHRS, CDR2 YFSETQ. CDR3 DNA sequence: TGCACCAGCAGCTTGAGGGGGCAAAACATTCAGTACTTC. Translating gives CTSSLRGQNIQYF.